This T cell receptor (beta chain) was identified in a study of shared clonotypes between healthy human individuals. This clone was detected only a few times. A CD45RA-negative memory subset and a CD45RA+ naive subset were separated from the CD4+ cells. The CDR3 has 13 amino acids. V lost 6 bases, J lost 0 bases, and 8 bases lay in between. Germline CDR1 is SNHLY and CDR2 is FYNNEI. Produced via immunoSEQ multiplex PCR; TCRdb's table is partial and in-frame only. The sample holds over 850,000 clones, approximately 80% seen once. Material for sequencing was memory CD4+ T cells from PBMCs. Subset: CD45RA-negative fraction. The sequence was collected from a man aged 18 to 29 in good health. Some clones in this sample may be carry-over from other donors' samples. The gene calls are TRBV2 and TRBJ1-1, with D unresolved. CDR3 loop: CASSSQLNTEAFF. In DNA form, the CDR3 reads TGTGCCAGCAGCTCGCAGTTGAACACTGAAGCTTTCTTT.